Below are 3 T cell receptor beta chains sequenced from a single sample in a study of human T cells and chemical hapten exposure. Time point: pre-sensitization, week 0. Noted treatment: therapeutic diphenylcyclopropenone sensitization with weekly scalp DPC. MiXCR, run by TCRdb on the RACE reads, gives a single entry per CDR3 protein. The sample includes 180,000 or so distinct CDR3 sequences, just under 30% of them seen just once. The source material was whole blood, sampled in connection with sensitization to the hapten diphenylcyclopropenone (DPC). The receptors originated from a woman younger than 45 with alopecia areata. Some clones in this sample may be carry-over from other donors' samples.

This chain connects TRBV7-9 to TRBJ2-3; 7 bases are shared with TRBD1. Germline lookup yields CDR1 SEHNR and CDR2 FQNEAQ (reference sequence). The CDR3 has 12 amino acids. This chain's CDR3 is CAYRGPGDTQYF. CDR3 nucleotides: TGTGCGTACAGGGGCCCTGGAGATACGCAGTATTTT.

This chain links TRBV29-1 with TRBJ2-5; D is perhaps TRBD1 (5 bases). This CDR3 contains 13 residues. Trimming removed 4 bases from V and 3 bases from J, with 12 bases in between. In germline, CDR1 is SQVTM, CDR2 ANQGSEA. In nucleotides, the CDR3 is TGCAGCGTTGGAACAGGCTCTGAAGAGACCCAGTACTTC. Its protein product is CSVGTGSEETQYF.

This clonotype appeared a few times. This chain uses TRBV5-1 with TRBJ1-3; D is perhaps TRBD1 (5 bases). The CDR3 loop spans 20 amino acids. Trimming took 4 bases from V and 0 from J, leaving 26 bases between them. The germline V gene has CDR1 SGHRS and CDR2 YFSETQ. The CDR3 here is CASSRSGLRHLAPSGNTIYF. CDR3 DNA: TGCGCCAGCAGCAGATCGGGGCTGAGACACCTAGCCCCCTCTGGAAACACCATATATTTT.